This T cell receptor beta chain originates from a study of T-cell memory formation after mild COVID-19. Whole-study context: Each donor largely had its own TCR clusters.

In this sample, this clonotype turned up many times. Its specificity is unknown. MiXCR, run by TCRdb on the 5' RACE reads, gives a single entry per CDR3 protein. The sample includes 250,000 to 300,000 distinct CDR3 sequences, roughly 15% of them seen just once. The CDR3 is 9 amino acids. Study-level findings and limits: Day 15 to 85 contracting clones showed balanced CD4/CD8; day 15 to 37 expanders favored CD4+.

Sequencing was done on a sample of PBMCs or a T cell subset sorted from them (not recorded which). The sequence was collected from a man younger than 30 who had mild COVID-19 (a few samples of this study predate the infection). Cell type and time point are not known. The rearrangement joins TRBV21-1 to TRBJ2-3. TRBV21-1 is recorded as a pseudogene. CDR3 sequence (DNA): TGTGCCAGCACGGATACGCAGTATTTT. It translates to CASTDTQYF.